These 12 T cell receptor beta chains originate from one sample sequenced in a study of cytomegalovirus exposure and HLA in healthy donors. The PCR was carried out with 60 Vbeta primers and 13 Jbeta primers. Libraries were prepared by immunoSEQ multiplex PCR; TCRdb keeps only in-frame clonotypes and omits some of them. The sample holds fewer than 200,000 clones; around 90% are singletons and the top ten take around 0.99%. Material for sequencing was PBMCs. These TCRs come from a boy between 2 and 10 years old in good health and CMV-seronegative.

The V gene is TRBV6-1, the J gene TRBJ1-3; D not certain. The CDR3 is 13 amino acids. CDR1 is MNHNS and CDR2 is SASEGT in the germline V gene. V lost 10 bases, J lost 4 bases, and 14 bases lay in between. This CDR3 is CAIKLPGGNTIYF. In nucleotides, the CDR3 is TGTGCCATCAAACTCCCCGGGGGAAACACCATATATTTT.

This clone was seen just once. The V call is TRBV15, the J call TRBJ2-5; TRBD1 is a possible D gene (6 bases). The end of the DNA is better explained by TRBJ2-7, so the J call may be wrong. Germline assignment: CDR1 LNHNV and CDR2 YYDKDF (reference sequence). This CDR3 has 16 residues. The CDR3 nucleotides are TGTGCCACCAGCAGAGCTACCCGGACAGACTCCTACGAGCAGTACTTC. Translated, it gives CATSRATRTDSYEQYF.

The chain uses TRBV27 and TRBJ2-1; the match to TRBD1 covers 8 bases. The CDR3 has 15 amino acids. CDR1 and CDR2 from the germline V gene are MNHEY and SMNVEV (reference sequence). The J segment lost 5 bases and the V segment lost 5 bases, leaving 8 bases of the junction unmatched. Here the CDR3 reads CASSGPGQEHNEQFF. Written as DNA, the CDR3 is TGTGCCAGCAGTGGACCGGGACAGGAACACAATGAGCAGTTCTTC.

The chain is built from TRBV9 and TRBJ2-1; TRBD2 matches 8 bases. J gave up 0 bases and V 3 bases, and 5 bases lay outside the gene matches. The CDR3 has 16 amino acids. Per the germline V gene, CDR1 is SGDLS and CDR2 is YYNGEE. The CDR3 region has the DNA TGTGCCAGCAGCGCAGGTGGGACTAGCTCCTACAATGAGCAGTTCTTC. It yields the protein CASSAGGTSSYNEQFF.

The V and J genes are TRBV28 and TRBJ2-7; 8 bases agree with TRBD1. The CDR3 is made up of 14 amino acids. V lost 8 bases and J lost 2; bases outside the gene matches: 8. Germline loops: CDR1 MDHEN, CDR2 SYDVKM. The chain's CDR3 is CASLDRANTYEQYF. Here the CDR3 DNA reads TGTGCCAGCTTGGACAGGGCCAACACCTACGAGCAGTACTTC.

The CDR3 sequence: CASSLLGGGYNEQFF. The CDR3 DNA is TGTGCCAGCAGCCTACTCGGGGGGGGCTACAATGAGCAGTTCTTC. This chain connects TRBV7-6 to TRBJ2-1; 8 bases match TRBD2. CDR3 length: 15 residues. With 5 bases clipped from V and 3 bases from J, the junction kept 6 bases outside the gene matches. Per germline, CDR1 SGHVS and CDR2 FNYEAQ.

Only one count was recorded for this clone. V usage is TRBV7-3 and J usage is TRBJ2-7, with 9 bases lining up with TRBD1. With 6 bases clipped from V and 6 bases from J, the junction kept 6 bases outside the gene matches. In germline, CDR1 is SGHTA, CDR2 FQGTGA. The CDR3 contains 13 residues. The CDR3 loop reads CASSPGQGGEQYF. CDR3 DNA sequence: TGTGCCAGCAGTCCGGGACAGGGTGGCGAGCAGTACTTC. Variable domain in full (rest from reference TRBV7-3 and TRBJ2-7): GAGVSQTPSNKVTEKGKYVELRCDPISGHTALYWYRQSLGQGPEFLIYFQGTGAADDSGLPNDRFFAVRPEGSVSTLKIQRTERGDSAVYLCASSPGQGGEQYFGPGTRLTVT.

This clone was counted only a few times. A read error may account for a junction end that differs from germline. The chain is built from TRBV7-9 and TRBJ1-1, with D perhaps TRBD1 (6 bases). The CDR3 extends over 13 amino acids. Germline V lookup: CDR1 SEHNR, CDR2 FQNEAQ (reference sequence). Written as DNA, the CDR3 is TGTGCCAGCAGCTTAACAGGGAACGCTGAAGCTTTCTTT. It is translated as CASSLTGNAEAFF.

The chain links TRBV21-1 to TRBJ1-5; TRBD1, the table's D call, lacks a check against the DNA. TRBV21-1 is noted as a pseudogene. This CDR3 has 15 amino acids. This CDR3 reads CASTLGQIRNQPQHF. CDR3 bases: TGTGCCAGTACCCTCGGACAGATCCGCAATCAGCCCCAGCATTTT.

CDR3 nucleotides: TGTGCCAGCAAGTCGGCAGGGGCTACCAAAAACATTCAGTACTTC. It is translated as CASKSAGATKNIQYF. The V call is TRBV6-6, the J call TRBJ2-4; TRBD1 might be the D (6 bases). The CDR3 sequence is 15 residues long. Germline CDR1 MNHNY, CDR2 SVGAGI (reference sequence). Trimming took 7 bases from V and 2 from J, leaving 15 bases between them.

The count of this clone is one. V gene TRBV5-6 combines with J gene TRBJ2-3, with D unclear. This CDR3 contains 12 residues. Germline CDR1 and CDR2: SGHDT and YYEEEE. The V and J ends lost 4 bases and 2 bases respectively, with 5 bases between them. In DNA, the CDR3 is TGTGCCAGCAGCCTGTACACAGATACGCAGTATTTT. Its protein product is CASSLYTDTQYF.

The chain carries TRBV5-4 and TRBJ2-7; 12 bases agree with TRBD2. The CDR3 length is 18 residues. From germline, CDR1 is SGHNT and CDR2 YYREEE (reference sequence). V trimming: 4 bases; J trimming: 7 bases; junction bases outside the gene matches: 18. The CDR3 nucleotides read TGTGCCAGCAGCGACACACTACTAGCGGGAGGAGGGGCTAGTGAGCAGTACTTC. The encoded protein is CASSDTLLAGGGASEQYF.